Shown below are 17 T cell receptor beta chains from a single sample sequenced in a study of shared clonotypes between healthy human individuals. Assay used: immunoSEQ multiplex PCR; TCRdb lists only in-frame clones, some missing. This table holds roughly 2.1 million clones, about 93% found once. Positively selected for CCR7, the CD45RO-negative cells used as naive CD8 cells excluded terminally differentiated effector memory CD45RA+ cells. Sequenced: naive CD8+ T cells from PBMCs. Source of these receptors: a man between 18 and 35 years old in good health. Some clones in this sample may be carry-over from other donors' samples.

The rearrangement uses TRBV4-1 and TRBJ2-5, with 9 bases matching TRBD2. The CDR3 is 20 amino acids. With V trimmed by 1 base and J by 5 bases, 20 bases remained unmatched. Germline lookup yields CDR1 MGHRA and CDR2 YSYEKL. The CDR3 loop reads CASSQAPGALREGLGETQYF. DNA for the CDR3: TGCGCCAGCAGCCAAGCACCTGGGGCCCTGCGGGAGGGCCTGGGGGAGACCCAGTACTTC.

The rearrangement links TRBV28 to TRBJ2-3; 8 bases align to TRBD2. Trimming cost V 2 bases and J 0 bases; bases outside gene matches: 4. This CDR3 contains 16 residues. Germline V gives CDR1 MDHEN, CDR2 SYDVKM. The CDR3 protein is CASSLVAGLSTDTQYF. DNA of the CDR3: TGTGCCAGCAGTTTAGTAGCGGGGCTTAGCACAGATACGCAGTATTTT.

The chain uses TRBV13 and TRBJ1-2; no clear D. The CDR3 runs to 14 residues. Germline V CDR1 and CDR2: PRHDT, FYEKMQ (reference sequence). Trimming removed 5 bases from V and 1 base from J, with 11 bases in between. CDR3 region: CASSPEQVNYGYTF. Written as DNA, the CDR3 is TGTGCCAGCAGCCCCGAACAAGTTAACTATGGCTACACCTTC.

The rearrangement uses TRBV7-9 and TRBJ2-4; either TRBD1 or TRBD2 may supply D (5 bases each). V lost 5 bases and J 2 bases, leaving 16 bases between the germline ends. The germline V gene has CDR1 SEHNR and CDR2 FQNEAQ (reference sequence). This CDR3 spans 16 amino acids. The DNA of the CDR3 is TGTGCCAGCAGCCCGGGATTTGCGGACACCAAAAACATTCAGTACTTC. Its translation is CASSPGFADTKNIQYF. The variable domain in full, completed from reference TRBV7-9 and TRBJ2-4, reads DTGVSQNPRHKITKRGQNVTFRCDPISEHNRLYWYRQTLGQGPEFLTYFQNEAQLEKSRLLSDRFSAERPKGSFSTLEIQRTEQGDSAMYLCASSPGFADTKNIQYFGAGTRLSVL.

The chain employs TRBV19 and TRBJ2-7; D ambiguous. CDR3 length: 14 amino acids. Germline CDR1 is LNHDA and CDR2 is SQIVND (reference sequence). V gave up 10 bases and J gave up 0 bases, with 16 bases separating them. The CDR3 reads CATSPEDGSYEQYF. DNA of the CDR3: TGTGCCACCTCCCCCGAGGACGGCTCCTACGAGCAGTACTTC.

V and J are TRBV15 and TRBJ2-7; TRBD2 matches at 8 bases. CDR3 size: 15 residues. The V gene's germline CDR1 is LNHNV and CDR2 YYDKDF (reference sequence). Losses at the gene ends were 4 bases for V and 5 bases for J; bases not matched to a gene: 10. The CDR3 loop is CATSTLSGVFDEQYF. As DNA, the CDR3 is TGTGCCACCAGCACTCTTAGCGGGGTATTCGACGAGCAGTACTTC.

A few counts support this clone. The same CDR3 can be traced to other DNA sequences in this sample. V usage is TRBV27 and J usage is TRBJ2-1; 7 bases line up with TRBD2. CDR3 size: 16 residues. Losses at the gene ends were 1 base for V and 0 bases for J; bases not matched to a gene: 3. Germline V gene sequence: CDR1 MNHEY, CDR2 SMNVEV (reference sequence). As DNA, the CDR3 is TGTGCCAGCAGTTTATGGGGCGGGAGCTCCTACAATGAGCAGTTCTTC. It translates to CASSLWGGSSYNEQFF.

This chain links TRBV7-9 with TRBJ2-5; 8 bases are shared with TRBD2. This CDR3 region has 16 residues. Per germline, CDR1 SEHNR and CDR2 FQNEAQ (reference sequence). The V and J ends lost 4 bases and 5 bases, in that order; junction bases with no gene match: 12. CDR3 residues: CASSSMEASGRETQYF. The CDR3 nucleotides are TGTGCCAGCAGCTCCATGGAGGCTAGCGGGCGGGAGACCCAGTACTTC.

This rearrangement joins TRBV29-1 to TRBJ2-7, with a weak D call TRBD2 (7 bases). CDR1 and CDR2 from the germline V gene are SQVTM and ANQGSEA. V was clipped by 7 bases and J by 2 bases, with 18 bases between them. This CDR3 comprises 14 residues. The CDR3 coding sequence is TGCAGCGCCCGAGTAGGGGGGGCTGCCTACGAGCAGTACTTC. Its protein is CSARVGGAAYEQYF.

V gene TRBV6-5 combines with J gene TRBJ2-5; TRBD2 is a possible D gene (6 bases). V lost 0 bases and J lost 5, with 13 bases in between. This CDR3 contains 15 residues. The germline V gene has CDR1 MNHEY and CDR2 SVGAGI. CDR3 sequence (DNA): TGTGCCAGCAGTTACTCGGCGGGATCACATGAGACCCAGTACTTC. Translating gives CASSYSAGSHETQYF.

The chain uses TRBV28 and TRBJ2-5; D is possibly TRBD2 (5 bases). Germline V gene lookup returns CDR1 MDHEN and CDR2 SYDVKM. Trimming pared 7 bases from V and 2 bases from J, leaving 11 bases between. The CDR3 is made up of 13 amino acids. CDR3 nucleotide sequence: TGTGCCAGCACCCCCGGGATTCAAGAGACCCAGTACTTC. Translated: CASTPGIQETQYF.

The rearrangement joins TRBV19 to TRBJ1-5, with D tentatively TRBD1 (5 bases). Germline values: CDR1 LNHDA, CDR2 SQIVND (reference sequence). This CDR3 contains 15 residues. Trimming took off 7 bases at V and 0 bases at J, with 13 bases between the two ends. DNA of the CDR3: TGTGCCAGTACCTCGGGACCCTATAGCAATCAGCCCCAGCATTTT. Translated, it gives CASTSGPYSNQPQHF.

The chain couples TRBV15 to TRBJ1-5; D gene ambiguous. Germline lookup yields CDR1 LNHNV and CDR2 YYDKDF (reference sequence). Deletions cut 1 base from V and 8 bases from J, with 9 bases between. The CDR3 covers 13 residues. CDR3 in DNA: TGTGCCACCAGCAGAGTTCCGTGGGAGCCCCAGCATTTT. Translating gives CATSRVPWEPQHF.

Only one count was recorded for this clone. V is TRBV11-2 and J is TRBJ2-7, with D hard to call. The CDR3 contains 14 residues. V was cut by 1 base and J by 0 bases, with 7 bases left in between. The germline gives CDR1 SGHAT, CDR2 FQNNGV. In DNA, the CDR3 is TGTGCCAGCAGCTTAGGGATTAGCTCCTACGAGCAGTACTTC. Translation: CASSLGISSYEQYF.

The chain employs TRBV19 and TRBJ2-7, with D unclear. V lost 5 bases to trimming and J lost 3 bases, with 5 bases between them. This CDR3 is built from 11 residues. The germline gives CDR1 LNHDA, CDR2 SQIVND (reference sequence). The CDR3 DNA sequence: TGTGCCAGTAGTCCGAGCTACGAGCAGTACTTC. It translates to CASSPSYEQYF.

On this clone itself: The identical CDR3 is also encoded by other nucleotide sequences in the sample. The rearrangement links TRBV11-3 to TRBJ2-7; the D is unclear. Germline-derived CDR1 and CDR2 are SGHNT and YENEEA. Trimming cost V 0 bases and J 7 bases, with 7 bases left between them. CDR3 size: 12 residues. This CDR3 reads CASSLDSREQYF. CDR3 bases: TGTGCCAGCAGCTTAGATAGCCGAGAGCAGTACTTC.

This clone has a single count. V gene TRBV28 combines with J gene TRBJ1-5; 9 nucleotides agree with TRBD1. Germline V lookup: CDR1 MDHEN, CDR2 SYDVKM. V shed 6 bases and J 2 bases; nucleotides not matched to a gene: 14. The length of the CDR3 is 18 residues. The CDR3 loop reads CASSPPRQGVEGNQPQHF. As DNA, the CDR3 is TGTGCCAGCAGCCCACCCAGACAGGGGGTTGAGGGCAATCAGCCCCAGCATTTT. Full variable domain (missing parts from reference TRBV28 and TRBJ1-5): DVKVTQSSRYLVKRTGEKVFLECVQDMDHENMFWYRQDPGLGLRLIYFSYDVKMKEKGDIPEGYSVSREKKERFSLILESASTNQTSMYLCASSPPRQGVEGNQPQHFGDGTRLSIL.